This T cell receptor beta chain was obtained from a study of T cell responses to AZD1222 COVID-19 vaccine. The V and J ends lost 6 bases and 5 bases respectively, with 10 bases between them. CDR1 is DFQATT and CDR2 is SNEGSKA in the germline V gene (reference sequence). The length of the CDR3 is 11 residues. Clones were sequenced by immunoSEQ multiplex PCR, and TCRdb holds only the in-frame ones, with some missing. The repertoire holds approximately 52,000 clones, with about 91% as singletons. The sequence came from an adult who received the AZD1222 COVID-19 vaccine. The chain uses TRBV20-1 and TRBJ2-5, with a tentative D call TRBD1 (5 bases). The sequencing used peripheral blood, collected 28 days after the second AZD1222 dose. The chain's CDR3 is CSASRDETQYF. The CDR3 coding sequence is TGCAGTGCGTCCAGGGATGAGACCCAGTACTTC.